Following are 9 T cell receptor beta chains from one sample sequenced in a study of T cell responses to AZD1222 COVID-19 vaccine. Sequencing used immunoSEQ multiplex PCR; TCRdb keeps in-frame clones, though not all of them. Altogether around 44,000 clones are present, 80% to 90% being singletons, with the ten largest covering around 7%. Material: peripheral blood, obtained 28 days after the second AZD1222 dose. The receptors come from an adult who received the AZD1222 COVID-19 vaccine.

The CDR3 loop is CASTRTLSGLAGGNTGELFF. The DNA for the CDR3 is TGTGCCAGCACTCGAACCCTATCAGGACTAGCGGGAGGGAACACCGGGGAGCTGTTTTTT. The chain employs TRBV7-8 and TRBJ2-2; 14 nucleotides line up with TRBD2. The CDR3 is made up of 20 amino acids. Germline assignment: CDR1 SGHVS and CDR2 FQNEAQ. V dropped 7 bases and J dropped 1; count of bases not matched to a gene: 14.

The count of this clone is one. CDR3 bases: TGCAGCGTTGACAGGGCGTCCGGCTACACCTTC. Translation gives CSVDRASGYTF. This chain joins TRBV29-1 and TRBJ1-2; tentative D call: TRBD1 (5 bases). CDR3 length: 11 amino acids. V was cut by 3 bases and J by 8 bases, with 10 bases left in between. Germline V gene sequence: CDR1 SQVTM, CDR2 ANQGSEA.

The chain recombines TRBV18 with TRBJ1-1; D is unresolved. The germline V gene encodes CDR1 KGHSH and CDR2 LQKENI. CDR3 length: 14 residues. Trimming stripped 3 bases from V and 4 bases from J, with 12 bases between. The CDR3 is CASSPKTESTEAFF. The CDR3 DNA reads as TGTGCCAGCTCACCTAAAACTGAGAGCACTGAAGCTTTCTTT.

This clone was observed once. The chain links TRBV7-2 to TRBJ2-5; D call uncertain. This CDR3 is built from 12 residues. Looked up from germline, CDR1 is SGHTA and CDR2 is FQGNSA. V lost 0 bases to trimming and J lost 1 base, with 0 bases between them. CDR3 DNA sequence: TGTGCCAGCAGCTTAGCCCAAGAGACCCAGTACTTC. It is translated as CASSLAQETQYF.

In its sample, this clone is large (0.1 to 1%). V usage is TRBV5-5 and J usage is TRBJ1-6; no reliable D call. Between the trimmed V and J ends, which lost 0 bases and 9 bases, there was a span of 10 bases. CDR1 and CDR2 from the germline V gene are SGHKS and YYEKEE (reference sequence). CDR3 length: 14 residues. CDR3 residues: CASSLGQAGSPLHF. CDR3 in DNA: TGTGCCAGCAGCTTGGGGCAGGCTGGTTCACCCCTCCACTTT.

In DNA, the CDR3 is TGTGCCAGCAGTTTATGGACAGGGGCGGTTACAGATACGCAGTATTTT. As protein: CASSLWTGAVTDTQYF. This chain links TRBV27 with TRBJ2-3; 9 nucleotides agree with TRBD1. Germline loops: CDR1 MNHEY, CDR2 SMNVEV (reference sequence). J was trimmed by 3 bases and V by 1 base; bases with no gene match: 5. CDR3 length: 16 residues.

This chain uses TRBV1 with TRBJ2-3; the listed D gene, TRBD1, was not tested against the DNA. TRBV1 is shown as a pseudogene. This CDR3 has 15 residues. Here the CDR3 reads CTSSQDRTATDTQYF. The DNA of the CDR3 is TGCACCAGCAGCCAAGATCGGACAGCCACAGATACGCAGTATTTT.

The CDR3, as DNA: TGTGCCATCAGTGAGTCGAGAGAACTAGCGACTCAAGAGACCCAGTACTTC. It specifies CAISESRELATQETQYF. The rearrangement links TRBV10-3 to TRBJ2-5, with 7 positions matching TRBD2. The CDR3 covers 17 residues. V shed 0 bases, J shed 2 bases, and the junction held 9 bases outside the gene matches. CDR1 and CDR2 from the germline V gene are ENHRY and SYGVKD.

The chain employs TRBV25-1 and TRBJ2-7; TRBD2 is a possible D gene (6 bases). This CDR3 has 14 amino acids. V was clipped by 8 bases and J by 6 bases, with 20 bases between them. Germline-derived CDR1 and CDR2 are MGHDK and SYGVNS. The CDR3 nucleotides read TGTGCCAGCGCCCCGGGAGCGGAGAGGCGCGAGCAGTACTTC. This gives the protein CASAPGAERREQYF.